This TCR beta chain is from a study of blood T cells in healthy people across ages. Regarding the study as a whole: Diversity of TCR beta per million T cells declined in a roughly linear way with age.

Samples each had at least 6 micrograms of total RNA extracted. V lost 0 bases to trimming and J lost 5 bases, with 16 bases between them. The CDR3 length is 16 residues. Germline-derived CDR1 and CDR2 are GTSNPN and SVGIG (reference sequence). As to this clonotype: Its antigen is unknown.

Combining a sample-barcoded 5' primer with a J-beta primer mix, a second PCR ran for roughly 7 to 11 cycles. MiXCR, run by TCRdb on the 5' RACE reads, gives a single entry per CDR3 protein. Of around 870,000 distinct CDR3 sequences in the sample, less than 35% are singletons; the top ten hold roughly 17%. The clonotype was recovered from a woman at least 80 years old in good health. The V gene is TRBV30, the J gene TRBJ1-4; D is undetermined. Material for sequencing was blood. The CDR3 loop is CAWSVGPQGVNEKLFF. The CDR3, as DNA: TGTGCCTGGAGTGTAGGACCTCAAGGAGTAAATGAAAAACTGTTTTTT. Full variable domain (remainder filled in from reference TRBV30 and TRBJ1-4): SQTIHQWPATLVQPVGSPLSLECTVEGTSNPNLYWYRQAAGRGLQLLFYSVGIGQISSEVPQNLSASRPQDRQFILSSKKLLLSDSGFYLCAWSVGPQGVNEKLFFGSGTQLSVL.